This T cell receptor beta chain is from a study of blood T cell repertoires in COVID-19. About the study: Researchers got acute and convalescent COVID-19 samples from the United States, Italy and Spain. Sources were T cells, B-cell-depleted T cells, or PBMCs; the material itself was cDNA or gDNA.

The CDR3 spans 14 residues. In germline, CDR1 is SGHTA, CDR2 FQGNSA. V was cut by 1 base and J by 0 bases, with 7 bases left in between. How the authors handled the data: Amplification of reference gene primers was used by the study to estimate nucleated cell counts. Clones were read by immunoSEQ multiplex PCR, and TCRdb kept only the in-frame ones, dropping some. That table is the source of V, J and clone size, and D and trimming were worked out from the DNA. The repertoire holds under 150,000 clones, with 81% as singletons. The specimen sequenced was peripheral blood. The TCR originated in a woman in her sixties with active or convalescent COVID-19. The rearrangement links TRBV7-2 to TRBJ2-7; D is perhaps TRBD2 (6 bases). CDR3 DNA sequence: TGTGCCAGCAGCTTAGTAGCGGCCTCCTACGAGCAGTACTTC. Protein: CASSLVAASYEQYF.